This TCR beta chain was retrieved from a study of OX40 agonist ivuxolimab in advanced cancers. Turning to the study itself: Three patients, one with hepatocellular carcinoma and two with cutaneous melanoma, achieved partial responses. Study-level points and caveats: Within 6 weeks, CD4+ and CD8+ blood T cells expanded clonally at 0.1 to 3.0 mg/kg.

As for this clone: The target antigen is unknown.

Sequencing was performed with immunoSEQ multiplex PCR; in TCRdb, only in-frame clones are kept and a portion is missing. The sample lists tens of thousands of clones; 80% to 90% were seen once. The TCR sequence derives from an adult with an advanced solid tumor such as melanoma, head and neck, liver or kidney cancer. The specimen comprised CD4+ or CD8+ T cells sorted from blood, sampled in a trial of the OX40 agonist ivuxolimab.

The CDR3 nucleotides read TGCGCCAGCAGCCAGAGGCAGCTGAACACTGAAGCTTTCTTT. Amino acid sequence: CASSQRQLNTEAFF. This chain links TRBV4-1 with TRBJ1-1; no clear D gene. Between the trimmed V and J ends, which lost 3 bases and 0 bases, there was a span of 8 bases. CDR1 and CDR2 from the germline V gene are MGHRA and YSYEKL. This CDR3 has 14 residues.